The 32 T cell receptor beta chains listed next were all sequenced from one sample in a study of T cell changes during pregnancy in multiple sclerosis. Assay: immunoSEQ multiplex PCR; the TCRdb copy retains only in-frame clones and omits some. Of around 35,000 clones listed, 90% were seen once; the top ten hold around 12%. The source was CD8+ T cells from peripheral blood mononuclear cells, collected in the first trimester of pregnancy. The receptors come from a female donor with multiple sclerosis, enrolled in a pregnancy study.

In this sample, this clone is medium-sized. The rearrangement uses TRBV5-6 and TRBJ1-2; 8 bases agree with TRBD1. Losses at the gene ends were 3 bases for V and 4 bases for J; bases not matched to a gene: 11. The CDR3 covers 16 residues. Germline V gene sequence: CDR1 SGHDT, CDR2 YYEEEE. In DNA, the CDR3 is TGTGCCAGCAGCTGGGAGGACAGGGAGTTTGGCTATGGCTACACCTTC. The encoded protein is CASSWEDREFGYGYTF.

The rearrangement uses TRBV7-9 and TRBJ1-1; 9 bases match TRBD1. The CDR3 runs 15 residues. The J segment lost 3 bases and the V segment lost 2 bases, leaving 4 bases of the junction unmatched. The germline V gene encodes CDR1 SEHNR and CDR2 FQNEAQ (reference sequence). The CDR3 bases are TGTGCCAGCAGCTTACCACAGGGGGCGGACACTGAAGCTTTCTTT. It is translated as CASSLPQGADTEAFF. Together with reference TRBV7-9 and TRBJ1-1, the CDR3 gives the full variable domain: DTGVSQNPRHKITKRGQNVTFRCDPISEHNRLYWYRQTLGQGPEFLTYFQNEAQLEKSRLLSDRFSAERPKGSFSTLEIQRTEQGDSAMYLCASSLPQGADTEAFFGQGTRLTVV.

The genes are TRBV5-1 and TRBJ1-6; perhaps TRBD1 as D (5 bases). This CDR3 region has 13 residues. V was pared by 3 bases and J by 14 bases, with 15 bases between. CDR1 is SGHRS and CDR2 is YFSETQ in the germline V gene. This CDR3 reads CASSSDTGPTLHF. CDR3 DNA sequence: TGCGCCAGCAGCTCGGACACGGGTCCAACCCTCCACTTT.

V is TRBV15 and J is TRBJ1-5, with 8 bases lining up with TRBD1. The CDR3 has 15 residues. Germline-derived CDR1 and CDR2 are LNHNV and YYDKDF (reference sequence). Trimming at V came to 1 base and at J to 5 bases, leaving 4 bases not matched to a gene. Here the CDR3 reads CATSRAQGAHQPQHF. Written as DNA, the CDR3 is TGTGCCACCAGCAGAGCCCAGGGGGCTCATCAGCCCCAGCATTTT.

Here the CDR3 DNA reads TGCAGCGTTGTTTTAGCCAGCGGCTCCTACGAGCAGTACTTC. Amino acid sequence: CSVVLASGSYEQYF. This chain joins TRBV29-1 and TRBJ2-7; TRBD2 might be the D (5 bases). The CDR3 totals 14 residues. The germline V gene has CDR1 SQVTM and CDR2 ANQGSEA. Trimming pared 4 bases from V and 0 bases from J, leaving 13 bases between.

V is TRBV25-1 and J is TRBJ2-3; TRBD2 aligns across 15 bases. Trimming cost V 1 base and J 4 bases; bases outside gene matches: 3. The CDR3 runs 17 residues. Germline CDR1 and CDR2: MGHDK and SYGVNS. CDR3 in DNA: TGTGCCAGCAGTGAATGGACTAGCGGGAGGGAGGCAGATACGCAGTATTTT. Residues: CASSEWTSGREADTQYF.

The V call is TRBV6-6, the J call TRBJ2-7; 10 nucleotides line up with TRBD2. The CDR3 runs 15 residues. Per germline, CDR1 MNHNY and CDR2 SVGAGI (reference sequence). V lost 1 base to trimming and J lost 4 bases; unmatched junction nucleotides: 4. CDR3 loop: CASSYFSSGSYEQYF. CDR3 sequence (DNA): TGTGCCAGCAGTTACTTTTCTAGCGGGAGTTACGAGCAGTACTTC.

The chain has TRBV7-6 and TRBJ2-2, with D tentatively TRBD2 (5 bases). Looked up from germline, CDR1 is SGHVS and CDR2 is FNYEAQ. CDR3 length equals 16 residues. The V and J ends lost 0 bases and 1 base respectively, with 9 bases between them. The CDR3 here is CASSLAGIQNTGELFF. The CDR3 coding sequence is TGTGCCAGCAGCTTAGCCGGGATTCAGAACACCGGGGAGCTGTTTTTT. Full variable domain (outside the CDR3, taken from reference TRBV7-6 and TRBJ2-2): GAGVSQSPRYKVTKRGQDVALRCDPISGHVSLYWYRQALGQGPEFLTYFNYEAQQDKSGLPNDRFSAERPEGSISTLTIQRTEQRDSAMYRCASSLAGIQNTGELFFGEGSRLTVL.

CDR3: CASSQWRADTQYF. Written as DNA, the CDR3 is TGTGCCAGCAGCCAATGGAGGGCAGATACGCAGTATTTT. This sequence joins TRBV14 and TRBJ2-3; D may be TRBD2 (6 bases). The CDR3 consists of 13 residues. Trimming stripped 2 bases from V and 4 bases from J, with 7 bases between. CDR1 is SGHDN and CDR2 is FVKESK in the germline V gene.

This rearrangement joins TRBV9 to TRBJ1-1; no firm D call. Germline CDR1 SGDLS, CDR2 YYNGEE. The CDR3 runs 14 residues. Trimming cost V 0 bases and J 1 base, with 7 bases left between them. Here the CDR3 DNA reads TGTGCCAGCAGCGTAGCTTCCTCGAACACTGAAGCTTTCTTT. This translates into CASSVASSNTEAFF.

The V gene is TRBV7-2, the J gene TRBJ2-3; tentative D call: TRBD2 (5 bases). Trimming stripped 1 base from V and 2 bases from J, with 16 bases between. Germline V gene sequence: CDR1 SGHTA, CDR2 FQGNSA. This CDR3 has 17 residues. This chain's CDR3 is CASSLVPPSGSTDTQYF. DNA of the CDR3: TGTGCCAGCAGCTTAGTTCCCCCCAGCGGCTCCACAGATACGCAGTATTTT. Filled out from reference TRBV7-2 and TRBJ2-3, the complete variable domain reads GAGVSQSPSNKVTEKGKDVELRCDPISGHTALYWYRQSLGQGLEFLIYFQGNSAPDKSGLPSDRFSAERTGGSVSTLTIQRTQQEDSAVYLCASSLVPPSGSTDTQYFGPGTRLTVL.

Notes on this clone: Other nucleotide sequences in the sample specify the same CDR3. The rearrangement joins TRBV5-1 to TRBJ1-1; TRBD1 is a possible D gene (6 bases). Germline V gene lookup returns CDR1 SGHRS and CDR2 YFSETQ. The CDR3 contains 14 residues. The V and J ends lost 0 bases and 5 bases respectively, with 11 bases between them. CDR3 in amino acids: CASSLGGGGTEAFF. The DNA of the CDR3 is TGCGCCAGCAGCTTGGGTGGGGGCGGGACTGAAGCTTTCTTT.

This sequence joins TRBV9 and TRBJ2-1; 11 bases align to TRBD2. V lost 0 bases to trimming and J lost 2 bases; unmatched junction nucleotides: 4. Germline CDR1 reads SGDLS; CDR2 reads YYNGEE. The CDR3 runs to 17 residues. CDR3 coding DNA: TGTGCCAGCAGCGTAGGGACTAGCGGGTCCCCCTACAATGAGCAGTTCTTC. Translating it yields CASSVGTSGSPYNEQFF.

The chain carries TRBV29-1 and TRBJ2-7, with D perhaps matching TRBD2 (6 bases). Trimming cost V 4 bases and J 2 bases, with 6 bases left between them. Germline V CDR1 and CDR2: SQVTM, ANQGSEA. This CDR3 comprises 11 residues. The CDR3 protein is CSVGGAYEQYF. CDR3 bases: TGCAGCGTTGGGGGGGCCTACGAGCAGTACTTC.

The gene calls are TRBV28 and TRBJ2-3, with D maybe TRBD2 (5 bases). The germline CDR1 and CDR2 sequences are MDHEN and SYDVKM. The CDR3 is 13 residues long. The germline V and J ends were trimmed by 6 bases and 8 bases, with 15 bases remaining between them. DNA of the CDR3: TGTGCCAGCAGCCTAAACCGGGGTGGTACGCAGTATTTT. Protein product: CASSLNRGGTQYF.

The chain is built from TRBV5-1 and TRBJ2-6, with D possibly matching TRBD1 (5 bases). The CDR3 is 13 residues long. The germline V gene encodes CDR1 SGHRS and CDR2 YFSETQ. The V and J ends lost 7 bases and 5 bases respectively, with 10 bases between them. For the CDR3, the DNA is TGCGCCAGCGGACATGAGAGGGCCAACGTCCTGACTTTC. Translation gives CASGHERANVLTF.

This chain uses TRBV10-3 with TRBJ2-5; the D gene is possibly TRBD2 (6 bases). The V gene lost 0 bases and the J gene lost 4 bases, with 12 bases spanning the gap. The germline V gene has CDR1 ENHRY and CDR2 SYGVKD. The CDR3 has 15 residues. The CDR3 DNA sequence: TGTGCCATCAGTGAGTCGGGGGGAGCTGGAGAGACCCAGTACTTC. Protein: CAISESGGAGETQYF.

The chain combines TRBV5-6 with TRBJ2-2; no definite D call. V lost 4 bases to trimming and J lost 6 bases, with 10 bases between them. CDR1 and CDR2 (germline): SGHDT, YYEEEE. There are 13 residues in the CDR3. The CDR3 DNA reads TGTGCCAGCAGCCCAACTCAGGCCGGGGAGCTGTTTTTT. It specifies CASSPTQAGELFF.

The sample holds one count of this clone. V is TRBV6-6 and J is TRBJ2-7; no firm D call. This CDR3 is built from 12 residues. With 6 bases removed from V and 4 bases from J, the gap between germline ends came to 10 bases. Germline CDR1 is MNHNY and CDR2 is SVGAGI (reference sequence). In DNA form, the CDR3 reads TGTGCCAGCAGCTCAGGTGATTACGAGCAGTACTTC. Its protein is CASSSGDYEQYF.

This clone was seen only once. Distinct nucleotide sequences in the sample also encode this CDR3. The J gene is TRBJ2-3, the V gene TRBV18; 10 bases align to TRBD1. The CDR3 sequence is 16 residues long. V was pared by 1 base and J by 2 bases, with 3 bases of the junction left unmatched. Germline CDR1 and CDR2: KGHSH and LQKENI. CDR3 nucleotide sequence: TGTGCCAGCTCACCACGGACAGGGGGATCCACAGATACGCAGTATTTT. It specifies CASSPRTGGSTDTQYF. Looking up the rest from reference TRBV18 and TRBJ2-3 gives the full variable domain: NAGVMQNPRHLVRRRGQEARLRCSPMKGHSHVYWYRQLPEEGLKFMVYLQKENIIDESGMPKERFSAEFPKEGPSILRIQQVVRGDSAAYFCASSPRTGGSTDTQYFGPGTRLTVL.

The DNA of the CDR3 is TGTGCCAGCAGCTTACGCGGGACTAGCTATTTAGACAATGAGCAGTTCTTC. Translation gives CASSLRGTSYLDNEQFF. This rearrangement joins TRBV7-9 to TRBJ2-1, with 9 bases matching TRBD2. The CDR3 sequence is 17 residues long. V trimming: 2 bases; J trimming: 5 bases; junction bases outside the gene matches: 10. Germline V lookup: CDR1 SEHNR, CDR2 FQNEAQ (reference sequence).

CDR3 coding DNA: TGTGCCAGCAGCTTAGGCGGGACAGGATGGAATTCCTCCTTCTCCTACGAGCAGTACTTC. It codes for CASSLGGTGWNSSFSYEQYF. The chain combines TRBV7-6 with TRBJ2-7; TRBD1 matches at 8 bases. Germline assignment: CDR1 SGHVS and CDR2 FNYEAQ. There are 20 residues in the CDR3. J lost 0 bases, V lost 1 base, and 17 bases had no gene match.

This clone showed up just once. CDR3 region: CASSYTYSLSEQYF. CDR3 DNA sequence: TGTGCCAGCAGTTACACCTATAGCCTGAGCGAGCAGTACTTC. This chain uses TRBV6-5 with TRBJ2-7; D gene uncertain. Per the germline V gene, CDR1 is MNHEY and CDR2 is SVGAGI. Between the trimmed V and J ends, which lost 2 bases and 6 bases, there was a span of 14 bases. The CDR3 has 14 amino acids.

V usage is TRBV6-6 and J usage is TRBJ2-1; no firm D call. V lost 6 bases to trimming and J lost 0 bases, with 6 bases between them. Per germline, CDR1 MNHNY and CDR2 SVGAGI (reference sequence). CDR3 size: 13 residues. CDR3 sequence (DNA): TGTGCCAGCAGCCCTTCCTCCTACAATGAGCAGTTCTTC. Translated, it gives CASSPSSYNEQFF.

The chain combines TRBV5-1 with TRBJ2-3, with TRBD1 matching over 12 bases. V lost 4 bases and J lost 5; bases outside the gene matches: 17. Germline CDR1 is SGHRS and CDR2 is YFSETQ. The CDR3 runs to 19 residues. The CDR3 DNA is TGCGCCAGCAGCCAAGGCCTACCGGGACAGGGGGCGAGGGGAGATACGCAGTATTTT. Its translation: CASSQGLPGQGARGDTQYF.

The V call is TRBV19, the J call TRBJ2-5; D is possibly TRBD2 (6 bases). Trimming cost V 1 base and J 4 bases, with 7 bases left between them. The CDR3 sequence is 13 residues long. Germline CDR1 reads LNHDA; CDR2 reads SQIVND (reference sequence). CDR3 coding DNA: TGTGCCAGTAGTATAGTTAGCGGAGAGACCCAGTACTTC. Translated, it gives CASSIVSGETQYF.

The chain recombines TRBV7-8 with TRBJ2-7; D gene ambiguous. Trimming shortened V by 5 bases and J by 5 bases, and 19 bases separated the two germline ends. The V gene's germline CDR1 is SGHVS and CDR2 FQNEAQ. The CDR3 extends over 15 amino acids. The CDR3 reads CASSPTGSSSDEQYF. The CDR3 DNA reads TGTGCCAGCAGCCCAACCGGTTCGTCGAGCGACGAGCAGTACTTC.

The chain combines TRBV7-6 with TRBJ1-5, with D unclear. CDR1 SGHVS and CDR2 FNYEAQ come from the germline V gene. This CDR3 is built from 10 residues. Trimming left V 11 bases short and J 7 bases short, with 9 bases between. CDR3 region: CAGSQQPQHF. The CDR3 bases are TGTGCCGGTTCACAACAGCCCCAGCATTTT.

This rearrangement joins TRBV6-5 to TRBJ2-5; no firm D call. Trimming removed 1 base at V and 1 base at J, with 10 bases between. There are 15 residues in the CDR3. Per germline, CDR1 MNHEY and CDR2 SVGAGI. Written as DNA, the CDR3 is TGTGCCAGCAGTTACTATCCTACCCTCCAAGAGACCCAGTACTTC. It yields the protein CASSYYPTLQETQYF.

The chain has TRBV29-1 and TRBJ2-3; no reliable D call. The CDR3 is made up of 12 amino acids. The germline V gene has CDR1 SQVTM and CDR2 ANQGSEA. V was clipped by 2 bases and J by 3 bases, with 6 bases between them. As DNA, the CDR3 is TGCAGCGTTGAATGGCAGACAGATACGCAGTATTTT. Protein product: CSVEWQTDTQYF.

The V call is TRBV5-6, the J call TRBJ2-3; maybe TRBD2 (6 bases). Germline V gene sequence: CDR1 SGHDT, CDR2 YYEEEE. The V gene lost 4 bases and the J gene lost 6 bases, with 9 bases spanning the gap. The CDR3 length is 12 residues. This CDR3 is CASSPGGDTQYF. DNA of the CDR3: TGTGCCAGCAGCCCTGGGGGGGATACGCAGTATTTT.

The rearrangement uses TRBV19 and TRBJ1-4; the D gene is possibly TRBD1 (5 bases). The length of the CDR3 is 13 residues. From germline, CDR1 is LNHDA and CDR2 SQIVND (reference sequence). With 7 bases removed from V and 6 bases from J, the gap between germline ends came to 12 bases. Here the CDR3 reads CASNGRDYEKLFF. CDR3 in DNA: TGTGCCAGTAACGGCAGGGACTATGAAAAACTGTTTTTT.